This TCR beta chain was documented in a study of T-cell memory formation after mild COVID-19. Study-wide findings and caveats: CD4+ contracting clones were mainly CM and EM; CD8+ ones, EMRA. A second wave of clones peaked on day 37, and their SARS-CoV-2 specificity went unconfirmed.

5'RACE with constant-segment primers yielded barcoded, UMI-tagged TCR alpha and TCR beta cDNA libraries. One entry per CDR3 protein, called by TCRdb with MiXCR from the 5' RACE reads. The sample shows around 200,000 distinct CDR3 sequences, around 21% of them seen only once. V was cut by 1 base and J by 10 bases, with 7 bases left in between. This CDR3 region has 12 residues. Germline V gives CDR1 SGHDN, CDR2 FVKESK. A remark on this clonotype: Its antigen is not known.

The sample consisted of PBMCs or a T cell subset sorted from them (not recorded which). The rearrangement uses TRBV14 and TRBJ2-2, with TRBD2 as a possible D gene (6 bases). The sequence came from an adult woman who had mild COVID-19 (a few samples of this study predate the infection). Cell type and time point are not known. This chain's CDR3 is CASSQVAVELFF. CDR3 nucleotides: TGTGCCAGCAGCCAAGTAGCGGTGGAGCTGTTTTTT.